This is a list of T cell receptor beta chains from one sample in a study of shared clonotypes between healthy human individuals. Profiled with immunoSEQ multiplex PCR; TCRdb holds only in-frame clones, not every one. The repertoire holds some 1.1 million clones, approximately 80% seen once, with 0.89% in the top ten. Sequenced: memory CD4+ T cells from PBMCs. The source is a young man in good health. Some clones in this sample may be carry-over from other donors' samples. Both conserved end residues are part of each CDR3. The order of the fields is J gene, D gene, V gene, clone size, CDR3 DNA, CDR3 protein. D genes are given only for firm matches. Clone size is not always given. Where it is, it says once, few, many or a class for expanded clones.

>TRBJ2-1|TRBD2|TRBV14|NA
TGTGCCAGCAGCCGCTCGACCGGGACTAGCGGGAGAGTGTTCTACAATGAGCAGTTCTTC
CASSRSTGTSGRVFYNEQFF
>TRBJ1-3|TRBD1|TRBV6-1|few
TGTGCCAGCAGTTGGGACAGGGCAAACACCATATATTTT
CASSWDRANTIYF
>TRBJ2-4|NA|TRBV30|NA
TGTGCCTGGAGTGGGACTCTGGGCATTCAGTACTTC
CAWSGTLGIQYF
>TRBJ1-1|NA|TRBV11-2|NA
TGTGCCAGCAGCTTAGATGGCGGGTACACTGAAGCTTTCTTT
CASSLDGGYTEAFF
>TRBJ1-1|NA|TRBV29-1|NA
TGCAGCGTTGTACGGGGTTTGAACACTGAAGCTTTCTTT
CSVVRGLNTEAFF
>TRBJ2-2|NA|TRBV6-5|NA
TGTGCCAGCAGTTACTCCAGAAGGACGAACACCGGGGAGCTGTTTTTT
CASSYSRRTNTGELFF
>TRBJ2-7|NA|TRBV28|NA
TGTGCCAGCAGTTTATTGGTCAGGGCGGGAGAGCAGTACTTC
CASSLLVRAGEQYF
>TRBJ1-5|NA|TRBV6-5|once
TGTGCCAGCAGGCCGGGGGTGGGTCAGCCCCAGCATTTT
CASRPGVGQPQHF
>TRBJ2-3|TRBD2|TRBV5-4|NA
TGTGCCAGCAGTTCCGCTGGCGGGACTAGCGTCACAGATACGCAGTATTTT
CASSSAGGTSVTDTQYF
>TRBJ1-1|NA|TRBV5-1|NA
TGCGCCAGCAGCTTGTTCTGGCCGGCCGGTGGGACTGAAGCTTTCTTT
CASSLFWPAGGTEAFF
>TRBJ2-6|NA|TRBV19|NA
TGTGCCAGTAGTATCATTAGCGTAAGAGTGCCTGGGGCCAACGTCCTGACTTTC
CASSIISVRVPGANVLTF
>TRBJ1-5|NA|TRBV19|NA
TGTGCCAGTAGTATAGTCACGGATCAGCCCCAGCATTTT
CASSIVTDQPQHF
>TRBJ2-1|TRBD2|TRBV7-9|NA
TGTGCCAGCAGAACCATTTCCGGGACTACGGTCTACAATGAGCAGTTCTTC
CASRTISGTTVYNEQFF
>TRBJ1-3|NA|TRBV19|NA
TGTGCCAGTAGTACGCATTTCTCTGGAAACACCATATATTTT
CASSTHFSGNTIYF
>TRBJ1-1|NA|TRBV2|NA
TGTGCCAGCAGCCTACGTGGCCGGGCTGAAGCTTTCTTT
CASSLRGRAEAFF
>TRBJ2-5|TRBD2|TRBV27|NA
TGTGCCAGCAGTTTTAGGGTGGGACTAGCGCCTCAGACCCAGTACTTC
CASSFRVGLAPQTQYF
>TRBJ2-5|TRBD1|TRBV9|once
TGTGCCAGCAGTGTTACAGGGGGCGCACAGACCCAGTACTTC
CASSVTGGAQTQYF
>TRBJ1-2|NA|TRBV28|NA
TGTGCCAGCAGCTGGCAGGGTGAGGATGGCTACACCTTC
CASSWQGEDGYTF
>TRBJ2-1|TRBD1|TRBV4-3|NA
TGCGCCAGCAGCCAAGAATTCGTTTCAGGGGGAGTCGGTGAGCAGTTCTTC
CASSQEFVSGGVGEQFF
>TRBJ1-5|NA|TRBV29-1|NA
TGCAGCGCGGGGCAGGGGTACAATCAGCCCCAGCATTTT
CSAGQGYNQPQHF
>TRBJ2-1|NA|TRBV11-2|NA
TGTGCCAGCAGCCCCCGGTCGGTCGGGGGGCGGTTCTTC
CASSPRSVGGRFF
>TRBJ1-6|NA|TRBV11-2|few
TGTGCCAGCAGCAGGGGAATGAATAATTCACCCCTCCACTTT
CASSRGMNNSPLHF
>TRBJ1-2|TRBD1|TRBV27|many
TGTGCCAGCAGTCCGAGACAGGGGGGGAACTATGGCTACACCTTC
CASSPRQGGNYGYTF
>TRBJ2-7|TRBD1|TRBV5-6|NA
TGTGCCAGCAGCGTGACAGGGTACTCCTACGAGCAGTACTTC
CASSVTGYSYEQYF
>TRBJ2-7|NA|TRBV30|NA
TGTGCCTGGTCCCATCCGGGACTCTTCTACGAGCAGTACTTC
CAWSHPGLFYEQYF
>TRBJ2-1|NA|TRBV9|NA
TGTGCCAGCAGCGTAGGAAACGGAAACAATGAGCAGTTCTTC
CASSVGNGNNEQFF
>TRBJ2-5|TRBD1|TRBV6-6|NA
TGTGCCAGCAGTTATGGGGACAGGGGAGAGACCCAGTACTTC
CASSYGDRGETQYF
>TRBJ1-1|NA|TRBV15|NA
TGTGCCACCAGCAGATCCCTCGGCTGGGGGGGCATCACTGAAGCTTTCTTT
CATSRSLGWGGITEAFF
>TRBJ2-7|TRBD2|TRBV7-3|NA
TGTGCCAGCAGCTTAAGGGTGCTAGCGGGAGCCGAGCAGTACTTC
CASSLRVLAGAEQYF
>TRBJ2-1|TRBD2|TRBV5-1|NA
TGCGCCAGCAGCTTGGGAACTAGCGGGAGTTTGGTCAATGAGCAGTTCTTC
CASSLGTSGSLVNEQFF
>TRBJ2-7|NA|TRBV29-1|NA
TGCAGCGTTTTTAGTTCCTACGAGCAGTACTTC
CSVFSSYEQYF
>TRBJ2-1|TRBD2|TRBV19|NA
TGTGCCAGTAGTATGACGGGACTAGCGATCCATGAGCAGTTCTTC
CASSMTGLAIHEQFF
>TRBJ1-5|TRBD1|TRBV2|few
TGTGCCAGCGGGAAAGACAGGGGGTATGGTCAGCCCCAGCATTTT
CASGKDRGYGQPQHF
>TRBJ2-7|NA|TRBV5-1|NA
TGCGCCAGCAGAGCCTCACGGATCTCCTACGAGCAGTACTTC
CASRASRISYEQYF
>TRBJ1-2|NA|TRBV11-3|NA
TGTGCCAGCAGCTTGCTGACATCTCGAGACTATGGCTACACCTTC
CASSLLTSRDYGYTF
>TRBJ1-2|NA|TRBV15|NA
TGTGCCACCAGCGCCCACTTGGCACAGGGCTACACCTTC
CATSAHLAQGYTF
>TRBJ2-1|TRBD2|TRBV27|NA
TGTGCCAGCAGTTCAAGTCTAGCGGGATTGTACAATGAGCAGTTCTTC
CASSSSLAGLYNEQFF
>TRBJ2-7|TRBD2|TRBV28|NA
TGTGCCAGCAGCGCTAGCGGGTTTAACGAGCAATACTTC
CASSASGFNEQYF
>TRBJ2-1|TRBD1|TRBV2|NA
TGTGCCAGCAGGGCCCGACAGGGGAACAATGAGCAGTTCTTC
CASRARQGNNEQFF
>TRBJ2-2|NA|TRBV2|NA
TGTGCCAGCAGTGTCGGGGCTCCCGGGGAGCTGTTTTTT
CASSVGAPGELFF
>TRBJ2-5|TRBD1|TRBV2|NA
TGTGCCAGCGGTAGAGACAGGGAACAAGAGACCCAGTACTTC
CASGRDREQETQYF
>TRBJ2-7|TRBD1|TRBV6-5|NA
TGTGCCAGCAGTAACCTCAGGGGGAGCTCCTACGAGCAGTACTTC
CASSNLRGSSYEQYF
>TRBJ1-1|TRBD1|TRBV30|NA
TGTGCCTGGAGGCGGACAGGGCAGAACACTGAAGCTTTCTTT
CAWRRTGQNTEAFF
>TRBJ2-1|TRBD2|TRBV9|NA
TGTGCCAGCAGCGTAACGGTTTCTAGCGGGAGGCATTATGAGCAGTTCTTC
CASSVTVSSGRHYEQFF
>TRBJ2-1|NA|TRBV2|NA
TGTGCCAGCAGAGTGCGGGAAGAGAACAATGAGCAGTTCTTC
CASRVREENNEQFF
>TRBJ2-1|TRBD2|TRBV11-3|NA
TGTGCCAGCAGCGCAGGACTAGCGGGAGGCGAGCAGTTCTTC
CASSAGLAGGEQFF
>TRBJ2-2|NA|TRBV7-3|NA
TGTGCCAGCAGCAGCTCCGGGCTGTCCTACGGGGAGCTGTTTTTT
CASSSSGLSYGELFF
>TRBJ2-4|NA|TRBV27|NA
TGTGCCAGCAGTGCGGACGGCCCAAGTAACATTCAGTACTTC
CASSADGPSNIQYF